A single sample gave rise to the 9 T cell receptor beta chains below, sequenced in a study of beta chain features in type 1 diabetes. Study-wide results and limits: Type 1 diabetes patients had TCRB CDR3s that were shorter (moderately but significantly so) in all four CD4+ subsets.

The investigators reverse transcribed all of the isolated RNA, so they sequenced expressed TCRB transcripts. TCRdb's copy holds only in-frame clones and misses some; the assay was immunoSEQ multiplex PCR. Altogether 600,000 to 700,000 clones are present, 9.5% to 15% being singletons, with the ten largest covering roughly 0.12%. The antigens for these receptors are not known. The sample was naive CD4+ T cells from blood. These receptors were collected from a man aged 25 to 40 with type 1 diabetes.

This clone was found a few times. This chain links TRBV19 with TRBJ1-5; D not resolved. The CDR3 length is 16 residues. Germline CDR1 is LNHDA and CDR2 is SQIVND (reference sequence). V lost 5 bases to trimming and J lost 0 bases, with 14 bases between them. CDR3 DNA: TGTGCCAGTAGTCCACAACGACACTCTAGCAATCAGCCCCAGCATTTT. This sequence encodes CASSPQRHSSNQPQHF.

The rearrangement links TRBV4-3 to TRBJ2-6; unclear D gene. Germline V gives CDR1 LGHNA, CDR2 YSLEER. This CDR3 comprises 17 residues. The V and J ends lost 0 bases and 1 base respectively, with 10 bases between them. The CDR3 reads CASSQEVVRSGANVLTF. CDR3 sequence (DNA): TGCGCCAGCAGCCAAGAGGTAGTCAGGTCTGGGGCCAACGTCCTGACTTTC.

This clone has just a few counts. The CDR3: CASSAPGREGGYTF. CDR3 sequence (DNA): TGTGCCAGCAGCGCCCCGGGGAGGGAGGGTGGCTACACCTTC. The chain employs TRBV9 and TRBJ1-2, with unresolved D. CDR1 is SGDLS, CDR2 YYNGEE, per germline. V lost 3 bases, J lost 7 bases, and 16 bases lay in between. The CDR3 length is 14 residues. Full variable domain (missing parts from reference TRBV9 and TRBJ1-2): DSGVTQTPKHLITATGQRVTLRCSPRSGDLSVYWYQQSLDQGLQFLIQYYNGEERAKGNILERFSAQQFPDLHSELNLSSLELGDSALYFCASSAPGREGGYTFGSGTRLTVV.

The chain is built from TRBV11-2 and TRBJ2-1; TRBD1 agrees at 8 bases. V lost 5 bases and J lost 4; bases outside the gene matches: 4. CDR3 size: 14 residues. Germline values: CDR1 SGHAT, CDR2 FQNNGV. The CDR3 sequence is CASSLGQGYNEQFF. For the CDR3, the DNA is TGTGCCAGCAGCCTTGGACAGGGATACAATGAGCAGTTCTTC.

The chain uses TRBV5-6 and TRBJ2-6; no definite D call. The CDR3 is 15 amino acids. The V end was cut by 2 bases, the J end by 0 bases, with 6 bases between. CDR1 and CDR2 (germline): SGHDT, YYEEEE. In DNA, the CDR3 is TGTGCCAGCAGCTTTGGCCTCTCTGGGGCCAACGTCCTGACTTTC. It specifies CASSFGLSGANVLTF.

This clone turned up a few times. The CDR3 is CASRAPGQGAADTQYF. CDR3 nucleotide sequence: TGTGCCAGCAGGGCGCCGGGGCAGGGGGCGGCAGATACGCAGTATTTT. The chain is built from TRBV6-6 and TRBJ2-3; 8 positions agree with TRBD1. CDR1 MNHNY and CDR2 SVGAGI come from the germline V gene (reference sequence). V lost 6 bases and J lost 4; bases outside the gene matches: 12. The CDR3 spans 16 residues.

This clone was counted between two and nine times. V and J are TRBV11-2 and TRBJ2-1; D possibly corresponds to TRBD1 (5 bases). The CDR3 runs to 15 residues. Germline V gives CDR1 SGHAT, CDR2 FQNNGV. Trimming removed 0 bases from V and 3 bases from J, with 9 bases in between. Written as DNA, the CDR3 is TGTGCCAGCAGCTTAGATCGACAGCTCTACAATGAGCAGTTCTTC. Amino acid sequence: CASSLDRQLYNEQFF.

The chain couples TRBV6-6 to TRBJ1-1; D gene unclear. V lost 7 bases to trimming and J lost 6 bases, with 9 bases between them. This CDR3 contains 11 residues. Germline V CDR1 and CDR2: MNHNY, SVGAGI (reference sequence). This CDR3 reads CASKIVAEAFF. The CDR3 nucleotides are TGTGCCAGCAAGATTGTCGCTGAAGCTTTCTTT.

The V gene is TRBV29-1, the J gene TRBJ1-5, with 9 nucleotides matching TRBD1. CDR1 and CDR2 from the germline V gene are SQVTM and ANQGSEA. The CDR3 extends over 14 amino acids. V gave up 5 bases and J gave up 6 bases; unmatched junction bases: 8. The CDR3 protein is CSVRFGTGFQPQHF. The DNA of the CDR3 is TGCAGCGTTCGTTTTGGGACAGGGTTTCAGCCCCAGCATTTT.